This T cell receptor beta chain appears in the sequencing data of a study of T cells in Graves' hyperthyroidism and ophthalmopathy. This CDR3 has 17 residues. V lost 2 bases to trimming and J lost 4 bases; unmatched junction nucleotides: 15. The germline V gene encodes CDR1 SGHRS and CDR2 YFSETQ. RNA transcripts yielded amplified TCR beta CDR3 regions. The TCR CDR3 first-round RT-PCR relied on the HTBI primer set. From the multiplex PCR reads, TCRdb called clonotypes with MiXCR, one entry per CDR3 protein. The sample consists of around 450,000 distinct CDR3 sequences, 15% to 17% of them appearing once. This clonotype was observed many times.

The chain uses TRBV5-1 and TRBJ2-7, with TRBD1 matching 7 bases. Sample: blood. The TCR originated in a woman between 18 and 29 years old with Graves' hyperthyroidism. The CDR3 protein is CASSLQVQGRGGYEQYF. The CDR3, as DNA: TGCGCCAGCAGCTTACAGGTACAGGGGCGCGGTGGATACGAGCAGTACTTC. Complete variable domain (other parts from reference TRBV5-1 and TRBJ2-7): KAGVTQTPRYLIKTRGQQVTLSCSPISGHRSVSWYQQTPGQGLQFLFEYFSETQRNKGNFPGRFSGRQFSNSRSEMNVSTLELGDSALYLCASSLQVQGRGGYEQYFGPGTRLTVT.